The 15 T cell receptor beta chains in this list originate from one sample, sequenced in a study of cytomegalovirus exposure and HLA in healthy donors (dated by TCRdb to the late 2010s). Libraries were constructed by the immunoSEQ multiplex PCR assay. The multiplex PCR relied on a mix of 60 forward primers for TCR Vbeta segments and 13 reverse primers for TCR Jbeta segments. TCRdb obtained this table from immuneACCESS and retained in-frame rearrangements with V and J assigned. These tables miss some clones; where compared with another copy, unresolved V genes account for less than half of the shortfall, and the remainder is unexplained. Recorded for this sample are around 180,000 clones; around nine tenths of them occurred a single time. The ten largest clones represent approximately 1.5% of the sample. Sequenced material: PBMCs. All receptors derive from a woman younger than 35 in good health and CMV-seronegative.

The chain employs TRBV6-1 and TRBJ1-5; tentatively, D is TRBD1 (5 bases). The germline gives CDR1 MNHNS, CDR2 SASEGT. Trimming left V 1 base short and J 4 bases short, with 8 bases between. The CDR3 runs to 14 residues. The CDR3 coding sequence is TGTGCCAGCAGTGAAGTGGCAGGGAATCAGCCCCAGCATTTT. Residues: CASSEVAGNQPQHF.

J is TRBJ1-5 and V is TRBV19; D possibly corresponds to TRBD1 (6 bases). Trimming cost V 1 base and J 6 bases, with 19 bases left between them. Germline CDR1 and CDR2: LNHDA and SQIVND (reference sequence). The CDR3 extends over 17 amino acids. The CDR3 bases are TGTGCCAGTAGTATAGGTCGGACAGCCTCCCGGGGTCAGCCCCAGCATTTT. It specifies CASSIGRTASRGQPQHF.

V and J are TRBV5-1 and TRBJ1-1; D gene ambiguous. Trimming removed 4 bases from V and 5 bases from J, with 9 bases in between. Per germline, CDR1 SGHRS and CDR2 YFSETQ. The CDR3 totals 12 residues. CDR3 region: CASSPSRTEAFF. CDR3 coding DNA: TGCGCCAGCAGCCCGTCACGGACTGAAGCTTTCTTT.

The chain uses TRBV5-1 and TRBJ1-2, with D perhaps TRBD1 (5 bases). Trimming left V 3 bases short and J 3 bases short, with 15 bases between. The germline CDR1 and CDR2 sequences are SGHRS and YFSETQ. This CDR3 is 15 amino acids long. CDR3 in amino acids: CASSSGHTSDYGYTF. In DNA, the CDR3 is TGCGCCAGCAGCTCCGGACACACCTCTGACTATGGCTACACCTTC. The full variable domain, rest sourced from reference TRBV5-1 and TRBJ1-2, is KAGVTQTPRYLIKTRGQQVTLSCSPISGHRSVSWYQQTPGQGLQFLFEYFSETQRNKGNFPGRFSGRQFSNSRSEMNVSTLELGDSALYLCASSSGHTSDYGYTFGSGTRLTVV.

V gene TRBV6-1 combines with J gene TRBJ2-1, with a possible D match to TRBD2 (5 bases). Germline values: CDR1 MNHNS, CDR2 SASEGT. This CDR3 region has 15 residues. V gave up 4 bases and J gave up 2 bases, with 12 bases separating them. The CDR3 DNA sequence: TGTGCCAGCAGTGCCGATATCGGGGCCTACAATGAGCAGTTCTTC. Translating it yields CASSADIGAYNEQFF.

V and J are TRBV19 and TRBJ2-5; 10 positions agree with TRBD2. Germline V lookup: CDR1 LNHDA, CDR2 SQIVND (reference sequence). CDR3 length equals 17 residues. V shed 8 bases, J shed 5 bases, and the junction held 17 bases outside the gene matches. In DNA, the CDR3 is TGTGCCAGTGGGGCTAGCGGGAGCGTCCCTCGGTCGGAGACCCAGTACTTC. It yields the protein CASGASGSVPRSETQYF.

Note on this clone: The germline gene is not matched at one end of the junction; a read error may be the cause. The gene calls are TRBV7-9 and TRBJ2-7; 12 bases are a match to TRBD1. The CDR3 sequence is 15 residues long. Germline loops: CDR1 SEHNR, CDR2 FQNEAQ (reference sequence). The CDR3 reads CSSSDGTGGTYEQYF. The CDR3 DNA reads as TGTTCCAGCAGCGACGGGACAGGGGGCACCTACGAGCAGTACTTC.

The CDR3 loop is CASRPPSTAPGHRNTEAFF. The CDR3, as DNA: TGTGCCAGCAGACCCCCTTCTACGGCACCGGGACACCGGAACACTGAAGCTTTCTTT. V and J are TRBV7-2 and TRBJ1-1; possible D gene TRBD1, 6 bases. Germline V lookup: CDR1 SGHTA, CDR2 FQGNSA. The CDR3 is 19 amino acids. V gave up 6 bases and J gave up 1 base, with 27 bases separating them.

V and J are TRBV14 and TRBJ1-2; TRBD1 agrees at 7 bases. Germline CDR1 reads SGHDN; CDR2 reads FVKESK. This CDR3 contains 16 residues. Trimming at V came to 4 bases and at J to 8 bases, leaving 16 bases not matched to a gene. The CDR3 here is CASSPPGTASSQGYTF. The CDR3 DNA sequence: TGTGCCAGCAGCCCCCCCGGGACAGCCTCTTCCCAGGGCTACACCTTC.

The J gene is TRBJ2-1, the V gene TRBV5-5; possible D gene TRBD1, 6 bases. CDR1 SGHKS and CDR2 YYEKEE come from the germline V gene (reference sequence). V was shortened by 5 bases and J by 5 bases, with 14 bases between the two germline ends. The CDR3 covers 14 residues. CDR3 in amino acids: CASRLSGANNEQFF. The CDR3 bases are TGTGCCAGCAGACTGTCAGGGGCGAACAATGAGCAGTTCTTC.

This clone showed up just once. The chain employs TRBV9 and TRBJ2-7, with D tentatively TRBD2 (6 bases). The V gene's germline CDR1 is SGDLS and CDR2 YYNGEE. V was pared by 4 bases and J by 5 bases, with 16 bases between. The CDR3 contains 14 residues. In DNA, the CDR3 is TGTGCCAGCAGCTTCGACCCACTAGCCCACGAGCAGTACTTC. It translates to CASSFDPLAHEQYF.

The V gene is TRBV28, the J gene TRBJ1-4; TRBD1 might be the D (6 bases). CDR1 MDHEN and CDR2 SYDVKM come from the germline V gene. Trimming took 7 bases from V and 8 from J, leaving 20 bases between them. The CDR3 spans 15 residues. CDR3 nucleotide sequence: TGTGCCAGCACCTCAGGTGGGGGGGCAGAAGAAAAACTGTTTTTT. It codes for CASTSGGGAEEKLFF.

The count of this clone is one. The chain uses TRBV2 and TRBJ2-1; maybe TRBD2 (5 bases). Trimming took 6 bases from V and 6 from J, leaving 12 bases between them. The CDR3 has 13 amino acids. Per the germline V gene, CDR1 is SNHLY and CDR2 is FYNNEI. CDR3 in amino acids: CASSNLAANEQFF. CDR3 coding DNA: TGTGCCAGCAGCAATCTAGCCGCCAATGAGCAGTTCTTC. Together with reference TRBV2 and TRBJ2-1, the CDR3 gives the full variable domain: EPEVTQTPSHQVTQMGQEVILRCVPISNHLYFYWYRQILGQKVEFLVSFYNNEISEKSEIFDDQFSVERPDGSNFTLKIRSTKLEDSAMYFCASSNLAANEQFFGPGTRLTVL.

The V and J genes are TRBV4-1 and TRBJ1-1; 8 bases fit TRBD1. CDR1 is MGHRA, CDR2 YSYEKL, per germline. V was pared by 3 bases and J by 7 bases, with 7 bases of the junction left unmatched. The CDR3 has 14 amino acids. CDR3 protein: CASSQLQGGYEAFF. The CDR3 DNA is TGCGCCAGCAGCCAGTTACAGGGGGGGTATGAAGCTTTCTTT.

The CDR3 nucleotides read TGTGCCAGCTGCAAGGAGATAGCGGGAAACATTCAGTACTTC. As protein: CASCKEIAGNIQYF. This chain joins TRBV2 and TRBJ2-4, with 7 bases that match TRBD2. The CDR3 consists of 14 residues. J was trimmed by 6 bases and V by 8 bases; bases with no gene match: 10. Looked up from germline, CDR1 is SNHLY and CDR2 is FYNNEI.